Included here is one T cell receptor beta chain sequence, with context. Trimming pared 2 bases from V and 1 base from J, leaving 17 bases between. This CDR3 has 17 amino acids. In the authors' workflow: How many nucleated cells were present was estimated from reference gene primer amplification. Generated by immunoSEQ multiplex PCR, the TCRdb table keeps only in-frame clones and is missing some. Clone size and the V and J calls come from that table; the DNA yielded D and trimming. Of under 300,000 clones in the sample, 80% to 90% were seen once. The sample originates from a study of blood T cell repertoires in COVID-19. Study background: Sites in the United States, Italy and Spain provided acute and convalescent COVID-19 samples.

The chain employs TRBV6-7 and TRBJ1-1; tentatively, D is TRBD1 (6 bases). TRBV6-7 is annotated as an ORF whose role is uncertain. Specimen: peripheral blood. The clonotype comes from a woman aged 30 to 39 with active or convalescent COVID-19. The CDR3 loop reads CASSYRRPRTENTEAFF. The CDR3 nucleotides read TGTGCCAGCAGTTACCGTCGGCCCAGGACAGAGAACACTGAAGCTTTCTTT.